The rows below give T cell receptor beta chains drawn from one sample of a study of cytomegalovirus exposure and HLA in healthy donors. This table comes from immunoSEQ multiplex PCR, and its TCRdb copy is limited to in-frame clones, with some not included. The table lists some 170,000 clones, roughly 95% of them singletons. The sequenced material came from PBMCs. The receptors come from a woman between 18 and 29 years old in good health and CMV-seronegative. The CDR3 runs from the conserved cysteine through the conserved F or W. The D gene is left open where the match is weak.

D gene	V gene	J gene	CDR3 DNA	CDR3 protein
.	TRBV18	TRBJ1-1	TGTGCCAGCTCACCACCGGCGGCCACCCGAGGAGCTTTCTTT	CASSPPAATRGAFF
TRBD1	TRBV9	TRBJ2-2	TGTGCCAGCAGCCCTCGACAGGGGGACACCGGGGAGCTGTTTTTT	CASSPRQGDTGELFF
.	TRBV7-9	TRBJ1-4	TGTGCCAGCAGCGGGACACGGGGGGGTTCCCCTGAAAAACTGTTTTTT	CASSGTRGGSPEKLFF
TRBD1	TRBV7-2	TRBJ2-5	TGTGCCAGCAGCTTACGGGACAGTGGCCAAGAGACCCAGTACTTC	CASSLRDSGQETQYF
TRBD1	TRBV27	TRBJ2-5	TGTGCCAGCAGAGACGCAGGGACAGGGATTCGGGAGACCCAGTACTTC	CASRDAGTGIRETQYF
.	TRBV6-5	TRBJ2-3	TGTGCCAGCAGATTAGCGCCGACCACAGATACGCAGTATTTT	CASRLAPTTDTQYF
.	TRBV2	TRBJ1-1	TGTGCCAGCAGTGAAGCGCGAAAGAACACTGAAGCTTTCTTT	CASSEARKNTEAFF
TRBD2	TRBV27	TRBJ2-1	TGTGCCAGCAGGCCGCTAGCGGGGACTGACAATGAGCAGTTCTTC	CASRPLAGTDNEQFF
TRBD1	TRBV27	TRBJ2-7	TGTGCCAGCAGTCAACTTAGCCCACAGGGGGCCTACGAGCAGTACTTC	CASSQLSPQGAYEQYF
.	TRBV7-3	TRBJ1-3	TGTGCCAGCAGCTTAGGGTCAGGGCTTGGAAACACCATATATTTT	CASSLGSGLGNTIYF